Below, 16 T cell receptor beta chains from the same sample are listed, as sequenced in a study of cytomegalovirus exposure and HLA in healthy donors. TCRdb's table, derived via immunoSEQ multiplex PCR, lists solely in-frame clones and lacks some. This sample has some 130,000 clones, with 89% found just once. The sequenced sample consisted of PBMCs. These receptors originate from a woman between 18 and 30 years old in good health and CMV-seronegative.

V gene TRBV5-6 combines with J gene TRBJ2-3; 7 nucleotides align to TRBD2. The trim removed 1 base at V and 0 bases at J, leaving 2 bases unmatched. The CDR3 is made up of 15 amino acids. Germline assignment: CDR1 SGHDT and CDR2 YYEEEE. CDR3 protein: CASSLPSGSTDTQYF. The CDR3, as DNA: TGTGCCAGCAGCTTGCCTAGCGGAAGCACAGATACGCAGTATTTT. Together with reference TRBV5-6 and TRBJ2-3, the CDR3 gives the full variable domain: DAGVTQSPTHLIKTRGQQVTLRCSPKSGHDTVSWYQQALGQGPQFIFQYYEEEERQRGNFPDRFSGHQFPNYSSELNVNALLLGDSALYLCASSLPSGSTDTQYFGPGTRLTVL.

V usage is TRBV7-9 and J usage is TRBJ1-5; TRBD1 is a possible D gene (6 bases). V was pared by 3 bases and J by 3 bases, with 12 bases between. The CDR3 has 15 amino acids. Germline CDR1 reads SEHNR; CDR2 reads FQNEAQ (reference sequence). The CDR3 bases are TGTGCCAGCAGCTTGGATGGGGGCAACAATCAGCCCCAGCATTTT. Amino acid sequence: CASSLDGGNNQPQHF.

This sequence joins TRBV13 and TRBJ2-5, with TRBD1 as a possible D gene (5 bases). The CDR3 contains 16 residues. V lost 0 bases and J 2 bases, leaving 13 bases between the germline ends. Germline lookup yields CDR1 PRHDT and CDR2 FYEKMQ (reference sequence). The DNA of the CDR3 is TGTGCCAGCAGCTTAGGCCTTGGCAGGGATCAAGAGACCCAGTACTTC. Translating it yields CASSLGLGRDQETQYF.

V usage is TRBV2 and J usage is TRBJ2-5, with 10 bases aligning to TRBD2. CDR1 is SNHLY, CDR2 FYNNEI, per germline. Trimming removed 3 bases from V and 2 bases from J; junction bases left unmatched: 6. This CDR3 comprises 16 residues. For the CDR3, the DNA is TGTGCCAGCAGTGAGGTAGCGGGGGGCCGACAAGAGACCCAGTACTTC. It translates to CASSEVAGGRQETQYF.

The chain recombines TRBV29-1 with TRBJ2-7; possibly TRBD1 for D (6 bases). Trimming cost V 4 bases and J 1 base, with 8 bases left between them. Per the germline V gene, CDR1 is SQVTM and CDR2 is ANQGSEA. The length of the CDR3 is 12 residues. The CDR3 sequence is CSVGGQSYEQYF. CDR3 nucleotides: TGCAGCGTTGGGGGGCAGTCCTACGAGCAGTACTTC.

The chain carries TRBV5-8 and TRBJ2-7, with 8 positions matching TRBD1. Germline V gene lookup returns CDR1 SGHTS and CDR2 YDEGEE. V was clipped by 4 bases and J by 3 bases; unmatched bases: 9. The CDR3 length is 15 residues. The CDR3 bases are TGTGCCAGCAGCCGCGGGCAACAGGGGGACTACGAGCAGTACTTC. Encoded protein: CASSRGQQGDYEQYF.

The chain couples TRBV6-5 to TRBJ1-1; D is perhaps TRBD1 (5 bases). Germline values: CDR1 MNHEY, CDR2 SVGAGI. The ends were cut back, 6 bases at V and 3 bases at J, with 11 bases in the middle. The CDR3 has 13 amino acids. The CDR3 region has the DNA TGTGCCAGCAGGGGGGAGGGCCACACTGAAGCTTTCTTT. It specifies CASRGEGHTEAFF.

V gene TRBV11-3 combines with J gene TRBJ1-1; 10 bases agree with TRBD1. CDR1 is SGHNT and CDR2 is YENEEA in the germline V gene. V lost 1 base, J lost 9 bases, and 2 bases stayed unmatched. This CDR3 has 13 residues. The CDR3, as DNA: TGTGCCAGCAGCTTAGGACAGGGGGCTCAAGCTTTCTTT. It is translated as CASSLGQGAQAFF.

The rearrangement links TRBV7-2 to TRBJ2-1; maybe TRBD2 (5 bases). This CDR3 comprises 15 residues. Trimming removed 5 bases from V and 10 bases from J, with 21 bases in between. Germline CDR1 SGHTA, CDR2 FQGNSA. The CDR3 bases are TGTGCCAGCAGCACACGAGGGAGAGGATTAGGGGAGCAGTTCTTC. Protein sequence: CASSTRGRGLGEQFF.

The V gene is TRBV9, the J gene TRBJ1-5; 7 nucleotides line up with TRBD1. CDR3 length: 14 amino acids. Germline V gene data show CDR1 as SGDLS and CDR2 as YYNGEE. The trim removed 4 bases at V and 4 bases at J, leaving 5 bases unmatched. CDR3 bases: TGTGCCAGCAGCCCCCGACAGGGAAATCAGCCCCAGCATTTT. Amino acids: CASSPRQGNQPQHF.

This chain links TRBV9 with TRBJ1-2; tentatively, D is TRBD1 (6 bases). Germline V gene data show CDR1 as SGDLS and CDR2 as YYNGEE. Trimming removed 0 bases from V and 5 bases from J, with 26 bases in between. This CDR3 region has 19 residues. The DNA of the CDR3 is TGTGCCAGCAGCGTAGAACCCCACCCAGGGGCATACTCCCCATATGGCTACACCTTC. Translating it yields CASSVEPHPGAYSPYGYTF.

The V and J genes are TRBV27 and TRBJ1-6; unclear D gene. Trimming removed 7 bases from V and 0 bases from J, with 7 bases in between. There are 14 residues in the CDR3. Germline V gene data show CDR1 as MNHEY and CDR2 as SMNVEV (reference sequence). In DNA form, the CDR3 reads TGTGCCAGCACCAAGAGCTCCTATAATTCACCCCTCCACTTT. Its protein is CASTKSSYNSPLHF.

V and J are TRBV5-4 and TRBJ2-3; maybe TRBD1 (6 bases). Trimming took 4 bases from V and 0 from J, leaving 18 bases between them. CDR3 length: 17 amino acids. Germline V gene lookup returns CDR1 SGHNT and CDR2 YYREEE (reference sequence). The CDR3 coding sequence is TGTGCCAGCAGCCCGGAAATAGAGGGGGAAAGCACAGATACGCAGTATTTT. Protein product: CASSPEIEGESTDTQYF.

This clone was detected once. The CDR3 DNA sequence: TGTGCCAGCAGCTACCCGGGTCGGTCTATTTACGAGCAGTACTTC. Translating it yields CASSYPGRSIYEQYF. The chain employs TRBV7-8 and TRBJ2-7; no clear D gene. The CDR3 is 15 amino acids. The V gene's germline CDR1 is SGHVS and CDR2 FQNEAQ. The V and J ends lost 4 bases and 4 bases respectively, with 17 bases between them.

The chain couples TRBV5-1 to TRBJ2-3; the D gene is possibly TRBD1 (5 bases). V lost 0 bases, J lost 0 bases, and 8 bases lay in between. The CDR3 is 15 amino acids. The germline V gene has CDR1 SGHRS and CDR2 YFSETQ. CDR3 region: CASSLVGPSTDTQYF. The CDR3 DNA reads TGCGCCAGCAGCTTGGTGGGGCCGAGCACAGATACGCAGTATTTT.

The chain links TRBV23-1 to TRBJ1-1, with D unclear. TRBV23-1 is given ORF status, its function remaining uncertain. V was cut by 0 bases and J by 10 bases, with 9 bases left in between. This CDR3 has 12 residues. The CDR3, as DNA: TGCGCCAGCAGTCAATCGTCGGGAGGAGCTTTCTTT. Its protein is CASSQSSGGAFF.